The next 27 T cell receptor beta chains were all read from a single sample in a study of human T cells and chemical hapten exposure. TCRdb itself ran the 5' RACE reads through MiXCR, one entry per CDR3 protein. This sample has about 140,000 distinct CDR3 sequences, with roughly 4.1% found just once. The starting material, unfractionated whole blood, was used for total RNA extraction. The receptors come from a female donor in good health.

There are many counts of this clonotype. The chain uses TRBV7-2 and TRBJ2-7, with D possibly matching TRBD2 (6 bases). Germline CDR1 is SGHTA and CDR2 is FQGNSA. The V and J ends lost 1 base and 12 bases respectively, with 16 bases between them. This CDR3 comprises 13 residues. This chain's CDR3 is CASSLEGSLARYF. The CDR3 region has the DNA TGTGCCAGCAGCTTAGAGGGATCGCTAGCGAGGTACTTC. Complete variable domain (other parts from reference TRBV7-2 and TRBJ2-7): GAGVSQSPSNKVTEKGKDVELRCDPISGHTALYWYRQSLGQGLEFLIYFQGNSAPDKSGLPSDRFSAERTGGSVSTLTIQRTQQEDSAVYLCASSLEGSLARYFGPGTRLTVT.

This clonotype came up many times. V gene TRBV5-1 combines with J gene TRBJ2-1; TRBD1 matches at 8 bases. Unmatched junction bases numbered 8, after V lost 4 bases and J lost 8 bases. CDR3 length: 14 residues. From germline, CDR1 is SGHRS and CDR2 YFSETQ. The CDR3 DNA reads TGCGCCAGCAGCCAGGGGGCCGGGGATTATGAGCAGTTCTTC. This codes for CASSQGAGDYEQFF. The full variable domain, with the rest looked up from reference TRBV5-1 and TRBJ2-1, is KAGVTQTPRYLIKTRGQQVTLSCSPISGHRSVSWYQQTPGQGLQFLFEYFSETQRNKGNFPGRFSGRQFSNSRSEMNVSTLELGDSALYLCASSQGAGDYEQFFGPGTRLTVL.

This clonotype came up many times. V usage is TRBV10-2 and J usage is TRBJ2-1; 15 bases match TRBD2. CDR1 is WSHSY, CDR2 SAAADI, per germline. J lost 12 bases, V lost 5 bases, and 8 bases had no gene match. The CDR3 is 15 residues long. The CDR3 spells CASSPGTSGGSPQFF. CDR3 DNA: TGCGCCAGCAGTCCCGGGACTAGCGGGGGGAGTCCGCAGTTCTTC.

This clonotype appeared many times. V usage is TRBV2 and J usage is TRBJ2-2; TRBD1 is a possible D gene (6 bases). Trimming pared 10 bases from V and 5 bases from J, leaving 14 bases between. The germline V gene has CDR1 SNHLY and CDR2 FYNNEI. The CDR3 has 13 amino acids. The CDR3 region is CATHTGYTGELFF. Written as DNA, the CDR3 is TGTGCCACCCACACAGGGTATACCGGGGAGCTGTTTTTT.

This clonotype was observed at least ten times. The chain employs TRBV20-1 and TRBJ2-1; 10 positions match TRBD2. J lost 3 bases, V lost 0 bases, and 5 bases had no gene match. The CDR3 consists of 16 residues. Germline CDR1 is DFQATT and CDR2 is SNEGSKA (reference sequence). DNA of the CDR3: TGCAGTGCTAGAGATCCGCTAGCGGGGGACTACAATGAGCAGTTCTTC. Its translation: CSARDPLAGDYNEQFF.

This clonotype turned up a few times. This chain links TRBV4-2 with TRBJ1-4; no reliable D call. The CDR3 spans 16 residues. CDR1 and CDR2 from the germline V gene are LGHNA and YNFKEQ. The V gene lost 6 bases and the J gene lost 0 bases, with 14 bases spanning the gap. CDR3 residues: CASRTTDASTNEKLFF. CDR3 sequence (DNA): TGTGCCAGCAGAACCACGGACGCTTCAACTAATGAAAAACTGTTTTTT.

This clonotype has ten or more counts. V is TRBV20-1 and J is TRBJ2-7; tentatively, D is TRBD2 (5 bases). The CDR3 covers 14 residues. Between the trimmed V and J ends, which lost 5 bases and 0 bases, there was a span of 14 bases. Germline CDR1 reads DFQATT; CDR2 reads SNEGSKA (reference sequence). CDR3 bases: TGCAGTGCTCGCAAACTGGGGAGCTCCTACGAGCAGTACTTC. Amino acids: CSARKLGSSYEQYF.

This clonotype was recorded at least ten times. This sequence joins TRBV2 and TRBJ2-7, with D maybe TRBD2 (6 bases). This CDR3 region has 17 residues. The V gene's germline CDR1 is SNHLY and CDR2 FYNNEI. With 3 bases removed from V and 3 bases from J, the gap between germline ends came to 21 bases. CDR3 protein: CASSEGDPGTFYYEQYF. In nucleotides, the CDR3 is TGTGCCAGCAGTGAGGGCGACCCAGGGACTTTCTACTACGAGCAGTACTTC.

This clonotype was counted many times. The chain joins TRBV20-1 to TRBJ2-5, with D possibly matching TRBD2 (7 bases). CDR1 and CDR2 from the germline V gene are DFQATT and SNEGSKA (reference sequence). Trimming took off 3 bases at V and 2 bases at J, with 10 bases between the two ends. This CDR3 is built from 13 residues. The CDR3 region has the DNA TGCAGTGCTAGCGGGGGGCCACAAGAGACCCAGTACTTC. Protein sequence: CSASGGPQETQYF.

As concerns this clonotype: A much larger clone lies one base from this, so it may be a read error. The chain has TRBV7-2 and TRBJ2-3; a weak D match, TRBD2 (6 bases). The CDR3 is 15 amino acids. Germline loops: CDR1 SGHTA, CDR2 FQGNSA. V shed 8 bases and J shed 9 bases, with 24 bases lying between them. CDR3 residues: CASGGEGSRIGTQYF. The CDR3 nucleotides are TGTGCCAGCGGAGGGGAAGGTAGTAGAATAGGCACGCAGTATTTT.

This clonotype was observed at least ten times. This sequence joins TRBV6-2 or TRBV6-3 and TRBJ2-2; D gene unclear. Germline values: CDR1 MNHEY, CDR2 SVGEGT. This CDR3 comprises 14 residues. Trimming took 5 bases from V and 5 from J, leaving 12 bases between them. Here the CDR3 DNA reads TGTGCCAGCAGTCGGCACGGTGGGACCGGGGAGCTGTTTTTT. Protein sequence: CASSRHGGTGELFF.

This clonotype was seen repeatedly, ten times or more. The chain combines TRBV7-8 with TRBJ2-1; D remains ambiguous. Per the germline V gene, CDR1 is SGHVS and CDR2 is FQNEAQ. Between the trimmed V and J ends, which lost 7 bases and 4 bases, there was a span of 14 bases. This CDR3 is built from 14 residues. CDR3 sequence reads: CASNTRAEYNEQFF. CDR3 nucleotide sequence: TGTGCCAGCAATACCCGGGCAGAATACAATGAGCAGTTCTTC.

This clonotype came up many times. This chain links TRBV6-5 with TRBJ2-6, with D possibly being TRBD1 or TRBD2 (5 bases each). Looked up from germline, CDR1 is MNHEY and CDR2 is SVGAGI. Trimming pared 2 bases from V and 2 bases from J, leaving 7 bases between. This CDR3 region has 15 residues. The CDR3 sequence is CASSYRGAGANVLTF. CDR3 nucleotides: TGTGCCAGCAGTTACAGGGGAGCTGGGGCCAACGTCCTGACTTTC.

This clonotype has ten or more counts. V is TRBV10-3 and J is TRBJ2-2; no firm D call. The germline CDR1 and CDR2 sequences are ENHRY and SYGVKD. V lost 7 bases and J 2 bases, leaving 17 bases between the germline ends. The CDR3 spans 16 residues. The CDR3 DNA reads TGTGCCATCACGTTTGACCCAGCGTTAAACACCGGGGAGCTGTTTTTT. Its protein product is CAITFDPALNTGELFF.

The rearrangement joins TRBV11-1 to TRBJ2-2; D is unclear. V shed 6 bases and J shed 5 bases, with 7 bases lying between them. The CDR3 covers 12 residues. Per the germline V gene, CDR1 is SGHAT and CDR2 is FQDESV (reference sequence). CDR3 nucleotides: TGTGCCAGCAGGCCTTCGACCGGGGAGCTGTTTTTT. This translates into CASRPSTGELFF.

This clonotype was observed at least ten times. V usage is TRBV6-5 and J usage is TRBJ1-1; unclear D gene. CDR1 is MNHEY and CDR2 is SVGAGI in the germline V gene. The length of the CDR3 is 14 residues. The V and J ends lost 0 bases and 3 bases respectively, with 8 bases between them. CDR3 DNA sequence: TGTGCCAGCAGTTACTCGATGACCGACACTGAAGCTTTCTTT. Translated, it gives CASSYSMTDTEAFF.

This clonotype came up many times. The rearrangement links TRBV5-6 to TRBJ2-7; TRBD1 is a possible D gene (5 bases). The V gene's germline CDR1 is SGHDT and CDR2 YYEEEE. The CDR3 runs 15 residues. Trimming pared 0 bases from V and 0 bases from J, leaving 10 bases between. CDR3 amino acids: CASSLGQPGSYEQYF. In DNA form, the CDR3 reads TGTGCCAGCAGCTTGGGACAGCCCGGCTCCTACGAGCAGTACTTC.

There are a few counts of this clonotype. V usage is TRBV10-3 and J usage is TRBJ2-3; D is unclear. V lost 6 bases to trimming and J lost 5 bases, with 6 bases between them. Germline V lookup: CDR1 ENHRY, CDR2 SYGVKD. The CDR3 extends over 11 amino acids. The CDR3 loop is CAISQGDTQYF. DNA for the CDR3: TGTGCCATCAGCCAAGGAGATACGCAGTATTTT.

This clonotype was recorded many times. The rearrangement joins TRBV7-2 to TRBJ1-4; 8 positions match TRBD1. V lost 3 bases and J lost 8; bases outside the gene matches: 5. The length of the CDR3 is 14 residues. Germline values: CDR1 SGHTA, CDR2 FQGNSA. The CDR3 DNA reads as TGTGCCAGCAGCTTGGACAGGGTCGGAGAAAAACTGTTTTTT. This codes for CASSLDRVGEKLFF.

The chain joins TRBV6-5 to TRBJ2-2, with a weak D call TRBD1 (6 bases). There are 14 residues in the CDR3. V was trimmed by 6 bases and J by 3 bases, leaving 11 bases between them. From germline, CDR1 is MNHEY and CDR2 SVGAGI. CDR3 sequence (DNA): TGTGCCAGCAGGCACAGGGCTCACACCGGGGAGCTGTTTTTT. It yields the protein CASRHRAHTGELFF.

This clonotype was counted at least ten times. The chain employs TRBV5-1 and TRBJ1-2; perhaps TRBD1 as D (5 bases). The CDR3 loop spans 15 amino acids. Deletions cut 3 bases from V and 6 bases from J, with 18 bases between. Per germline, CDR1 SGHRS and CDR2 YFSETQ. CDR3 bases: TGCGCCAGCAGCTCCTCCGGGGGAAGCATGCATGGCTACACCTTC. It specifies CASSSSGGSMHGYTF.

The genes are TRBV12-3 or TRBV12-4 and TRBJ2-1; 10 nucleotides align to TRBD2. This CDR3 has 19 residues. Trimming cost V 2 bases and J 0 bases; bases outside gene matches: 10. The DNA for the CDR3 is TGTGCCAGCAGTTTACGCGTAGCGGGGGGATCGAGCTCCTACAATGAGCAGTTCTTC. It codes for CASSLRVAGGSSSYNEQFF.

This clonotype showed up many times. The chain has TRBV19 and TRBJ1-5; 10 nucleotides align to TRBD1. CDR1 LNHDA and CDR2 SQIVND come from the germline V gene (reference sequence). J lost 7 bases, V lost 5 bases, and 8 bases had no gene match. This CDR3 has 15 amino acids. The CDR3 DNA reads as TGTGCCAGTAGTGTGGGACAGGGGTTTATCCAGCCCCAGCATTTT. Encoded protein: CASSVGQGFIQPQHF.

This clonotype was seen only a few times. DNA of the CDR3: TGCGCCAGCAGCTTAATGACAGGGTACTCCTACGAGCAGTACTTC. It yields the protein CASSLMTGYSYEQYF. The chain has TRBV5-1 and TRBJ2-7; 7 bases fit TRBD1. Germline CDR1 reads SGHRS; CDR2 reads YFSETQ. Trimming removed 2 bases from V and 0 bases from J; junction bases left unmatched: 5. This CDR3 spans 15 amino acids. Based on the CDR3 plus reference TRBV5-1 and TRBJ2-7, the full variable domain is KAGVTQTPRYLIKTRGQQVTLSCSPISGHRSVSWYQQTPGQGLQFLFEYFSETQRNKGNFPGRFSGRQFSNSRSEMNVSTLELGDSALYLCASSLMTGYSYEQYFGPGTRLTVT.

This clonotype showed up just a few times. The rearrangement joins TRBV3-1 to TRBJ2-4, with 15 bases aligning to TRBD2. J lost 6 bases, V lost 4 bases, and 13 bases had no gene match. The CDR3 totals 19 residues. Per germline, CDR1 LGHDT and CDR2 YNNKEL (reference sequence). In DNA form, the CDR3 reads TGTGCCAGCAGCCCCCACCTAGGACTAGCGGGGGGGCGTAGAAACATTCAGTACTTC. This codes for CASSPHLGLAGGRRNIQYF.

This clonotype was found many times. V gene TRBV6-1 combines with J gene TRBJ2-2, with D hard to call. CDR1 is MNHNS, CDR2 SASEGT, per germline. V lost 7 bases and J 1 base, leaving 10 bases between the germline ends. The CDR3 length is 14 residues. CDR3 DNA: TGTGCCAGCACGCCGCAGATGAACACCGGGGAGCTGTTTTTT. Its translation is CASTPQMNTGELFF.

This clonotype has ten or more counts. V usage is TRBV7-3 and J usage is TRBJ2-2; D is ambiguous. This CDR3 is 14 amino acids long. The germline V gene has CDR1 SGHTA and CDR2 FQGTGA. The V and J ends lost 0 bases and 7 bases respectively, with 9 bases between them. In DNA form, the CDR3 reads TGTGCCAGCAGCTTAACGAACCAAGTCGGGGAGCTGTTTTTT. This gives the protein CASSLTNQVGELFF.